These T cell receptor beta chains were read from a single sample in a study of Graves' ophthalmopathy and Graves' hyperthyroidism. TCRdb reanalysed the multiplex PCR reads using MiXCR and keeps one entry per CDR3 protein. The sample consists of 1 million to 1.3 million distinct CDR3 sequences, around a third of them appearing once. Sequencing used peripheral blood or thyroid tissue (not recorded which). These receptors originate from an adult man with Graves' hyperthyroidism. The conserved cysteine and the conserved F or W are not part of the CDR3 here.

V,CDR3
TRBV12-3/TRBV12-4,ASSGDGSSYNSPLH
TRBV9,ASSVVADTQY
TRBV7-9,ASRRTGSYEQY
TRBV20-1,SASTGKETQY
TRBV29-1,SSRTGGWATNEKLF
TRBV6-5,ASSYSGLAVSDTEAF
TRBV29-1,SVGRRGHGYT
TRBV5-1,ASSTGQGELF
TRBV10-3,ARTAHGDRGLLAGQPQH
TRBV10-3,AISEQTGVTISGANVLT
TRBV7-8,ASSSGTGMETQY
TRBV20-1,SARVRDIPYEQY
TRBV9,ASSVGRRNTEAF
TRBV5-1,ASKGSGSSHEQY
TRBV7-9,ASSLSAEEF
TRBV13,ASSRGGEPGRVREQY
TRBV19,ASSKGTGTHQETQY